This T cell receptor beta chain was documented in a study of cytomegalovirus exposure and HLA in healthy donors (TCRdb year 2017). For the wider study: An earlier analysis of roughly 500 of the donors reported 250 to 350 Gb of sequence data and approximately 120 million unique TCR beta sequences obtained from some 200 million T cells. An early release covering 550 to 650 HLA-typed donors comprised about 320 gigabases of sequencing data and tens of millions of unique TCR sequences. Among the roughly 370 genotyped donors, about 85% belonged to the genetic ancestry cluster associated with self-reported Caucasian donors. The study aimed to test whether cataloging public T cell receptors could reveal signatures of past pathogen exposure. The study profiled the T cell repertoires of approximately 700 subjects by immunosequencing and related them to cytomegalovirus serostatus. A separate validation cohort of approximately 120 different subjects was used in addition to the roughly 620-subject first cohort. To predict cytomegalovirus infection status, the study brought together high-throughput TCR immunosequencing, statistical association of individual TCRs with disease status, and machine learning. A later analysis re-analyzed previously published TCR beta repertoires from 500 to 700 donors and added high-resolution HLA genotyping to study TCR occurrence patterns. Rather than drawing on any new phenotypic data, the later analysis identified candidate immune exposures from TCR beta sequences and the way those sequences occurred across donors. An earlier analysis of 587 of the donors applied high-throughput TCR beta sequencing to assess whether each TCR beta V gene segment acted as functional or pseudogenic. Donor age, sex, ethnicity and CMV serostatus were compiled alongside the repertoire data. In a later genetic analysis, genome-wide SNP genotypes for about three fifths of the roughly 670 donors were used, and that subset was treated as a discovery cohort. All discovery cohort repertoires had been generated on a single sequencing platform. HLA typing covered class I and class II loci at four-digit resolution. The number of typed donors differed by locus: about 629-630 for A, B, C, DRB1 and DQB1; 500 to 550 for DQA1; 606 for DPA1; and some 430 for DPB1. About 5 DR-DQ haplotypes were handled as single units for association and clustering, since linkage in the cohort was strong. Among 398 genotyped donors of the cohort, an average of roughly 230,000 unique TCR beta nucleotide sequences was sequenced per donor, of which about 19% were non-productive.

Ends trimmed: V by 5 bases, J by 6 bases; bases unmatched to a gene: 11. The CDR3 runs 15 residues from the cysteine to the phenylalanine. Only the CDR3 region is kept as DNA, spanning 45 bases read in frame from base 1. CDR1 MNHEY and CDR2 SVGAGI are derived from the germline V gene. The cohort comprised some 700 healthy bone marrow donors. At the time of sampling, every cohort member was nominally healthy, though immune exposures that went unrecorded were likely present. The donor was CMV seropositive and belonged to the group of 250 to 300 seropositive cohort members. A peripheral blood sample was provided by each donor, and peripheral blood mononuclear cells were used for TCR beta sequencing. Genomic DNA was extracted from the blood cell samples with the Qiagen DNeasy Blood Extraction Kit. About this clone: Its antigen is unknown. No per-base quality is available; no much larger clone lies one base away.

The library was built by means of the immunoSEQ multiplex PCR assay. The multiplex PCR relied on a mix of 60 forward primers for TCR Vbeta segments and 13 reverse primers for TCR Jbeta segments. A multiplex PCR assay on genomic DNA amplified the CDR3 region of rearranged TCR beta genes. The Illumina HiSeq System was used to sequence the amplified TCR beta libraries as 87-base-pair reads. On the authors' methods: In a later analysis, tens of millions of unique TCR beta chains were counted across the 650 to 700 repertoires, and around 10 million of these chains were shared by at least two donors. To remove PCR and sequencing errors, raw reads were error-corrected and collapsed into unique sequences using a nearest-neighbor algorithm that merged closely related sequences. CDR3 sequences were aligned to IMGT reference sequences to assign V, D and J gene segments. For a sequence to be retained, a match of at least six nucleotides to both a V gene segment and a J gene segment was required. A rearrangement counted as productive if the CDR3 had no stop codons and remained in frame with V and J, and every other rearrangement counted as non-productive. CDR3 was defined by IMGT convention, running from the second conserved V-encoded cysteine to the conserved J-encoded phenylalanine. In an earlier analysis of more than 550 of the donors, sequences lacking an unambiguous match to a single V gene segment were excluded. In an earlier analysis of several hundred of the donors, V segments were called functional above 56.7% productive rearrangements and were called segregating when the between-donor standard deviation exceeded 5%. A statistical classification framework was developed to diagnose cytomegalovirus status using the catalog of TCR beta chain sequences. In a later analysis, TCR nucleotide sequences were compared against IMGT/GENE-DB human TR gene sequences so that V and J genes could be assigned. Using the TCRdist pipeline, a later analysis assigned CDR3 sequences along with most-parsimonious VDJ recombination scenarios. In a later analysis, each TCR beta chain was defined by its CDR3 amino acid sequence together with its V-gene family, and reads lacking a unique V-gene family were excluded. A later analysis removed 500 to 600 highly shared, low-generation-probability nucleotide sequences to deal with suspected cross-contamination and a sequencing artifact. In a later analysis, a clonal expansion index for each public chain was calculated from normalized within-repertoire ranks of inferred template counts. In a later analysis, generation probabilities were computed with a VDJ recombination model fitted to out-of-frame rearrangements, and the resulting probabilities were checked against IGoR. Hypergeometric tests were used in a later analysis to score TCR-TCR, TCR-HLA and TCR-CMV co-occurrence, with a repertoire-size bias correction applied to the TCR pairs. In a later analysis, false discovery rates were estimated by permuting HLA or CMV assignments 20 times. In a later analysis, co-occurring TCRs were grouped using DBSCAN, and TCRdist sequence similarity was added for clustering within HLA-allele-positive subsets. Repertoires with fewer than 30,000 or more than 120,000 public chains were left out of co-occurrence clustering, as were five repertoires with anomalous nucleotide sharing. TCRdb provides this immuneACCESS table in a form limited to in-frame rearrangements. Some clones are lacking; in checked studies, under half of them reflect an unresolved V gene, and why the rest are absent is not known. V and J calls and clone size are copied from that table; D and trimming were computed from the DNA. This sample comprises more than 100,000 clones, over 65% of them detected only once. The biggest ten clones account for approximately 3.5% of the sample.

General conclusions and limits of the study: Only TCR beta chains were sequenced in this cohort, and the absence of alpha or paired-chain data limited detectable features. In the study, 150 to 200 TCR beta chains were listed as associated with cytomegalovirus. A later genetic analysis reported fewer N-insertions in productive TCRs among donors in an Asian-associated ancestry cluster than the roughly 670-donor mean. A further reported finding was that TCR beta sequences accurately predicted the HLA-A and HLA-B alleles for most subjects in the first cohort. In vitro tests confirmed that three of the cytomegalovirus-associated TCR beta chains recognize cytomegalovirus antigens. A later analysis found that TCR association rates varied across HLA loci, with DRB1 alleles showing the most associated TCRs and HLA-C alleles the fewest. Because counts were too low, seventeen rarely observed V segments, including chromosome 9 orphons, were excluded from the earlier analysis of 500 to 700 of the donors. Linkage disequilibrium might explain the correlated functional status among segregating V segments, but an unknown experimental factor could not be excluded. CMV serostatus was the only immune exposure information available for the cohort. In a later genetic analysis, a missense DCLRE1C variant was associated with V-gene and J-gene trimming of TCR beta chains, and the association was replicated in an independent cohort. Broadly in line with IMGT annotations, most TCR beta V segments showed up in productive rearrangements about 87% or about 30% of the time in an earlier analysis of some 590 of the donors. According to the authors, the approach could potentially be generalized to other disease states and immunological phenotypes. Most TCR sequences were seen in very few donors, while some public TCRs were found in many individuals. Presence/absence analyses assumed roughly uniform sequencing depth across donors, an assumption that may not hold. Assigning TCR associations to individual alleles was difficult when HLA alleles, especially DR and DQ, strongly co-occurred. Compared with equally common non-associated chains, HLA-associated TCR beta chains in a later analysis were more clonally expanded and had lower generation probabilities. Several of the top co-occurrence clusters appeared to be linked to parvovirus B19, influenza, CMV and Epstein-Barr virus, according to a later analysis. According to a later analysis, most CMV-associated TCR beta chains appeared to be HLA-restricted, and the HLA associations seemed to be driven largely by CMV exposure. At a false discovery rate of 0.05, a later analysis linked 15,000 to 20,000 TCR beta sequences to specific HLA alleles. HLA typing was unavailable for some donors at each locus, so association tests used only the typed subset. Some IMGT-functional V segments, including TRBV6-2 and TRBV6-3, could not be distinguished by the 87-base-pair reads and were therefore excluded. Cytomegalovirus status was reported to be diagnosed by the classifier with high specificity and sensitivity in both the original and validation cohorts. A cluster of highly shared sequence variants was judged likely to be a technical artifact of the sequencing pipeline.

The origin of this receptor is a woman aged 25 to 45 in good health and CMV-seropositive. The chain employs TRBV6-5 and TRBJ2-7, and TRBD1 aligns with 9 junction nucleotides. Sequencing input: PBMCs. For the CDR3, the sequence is CASSPMMDRGGEQYF. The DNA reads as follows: TGTGCCAGCAGTCCAATGATGGACAGGGGTGGCGAGCAGTACTTC.